This T cell receptor (beta chain) is from a study of beta chain features in type 1 diabetes. This clone was seen a few times. The germline V gene encodes CDR1 SNHLY and CDR2 FYNNEI. This CDR3 is 12 amino acids long. The V end lost 10 bases, the J end lost 3 bases, and 12 bases lay between the germline ends. Expressed TCRB transcripts were sequenced because the entire RNA isolate underwent reverse transcription. TCRdb's table, derived via immunoSEQ multiplex PCR, lists solely in-frame clones and lacks some. The sample contains around 400,000 clones, 10% to 15% of which appear only once. Sequences were obtained from naive CD4+ T cells from blood. This chain connects TRBV2 to TRBJ1-2, with D hard to call. This TCR was sampled from a man younger than 35 in good health. In DNA, the CDR3 is TGTGCCAAGGAAGGCGGGGACTATGGCTACACCTTC. Its translation is CAKEGGDYGYTF.